This T cell receptor beta chain appears in the sequencing data of a study of blood T cell repertoires in COVID-19. Study at large: The United States, Italy and Spain provided the acute and convalescent COVID-19 samples.

This CDR3 spans 14 amino acids. Trimming cost V 4 bases and J 4 bases, with 15 bases left between them. Germline loops: CDR1 SGDLS, CDR2 YYNGEE. Per the study methods: It was from reference gene primer amplification that nucleated cell counts were estimated. The protocol was immunoSEQ multiplex PCR, while the TCRdb copy is restricted to in-frame clones and leaves out a portion. D and trimming come from the DNA, and the V and J calls and clone size come from that table. The sample lists 150,000 to 200,000 clones, 75% to 85% occurring once. Sequencing was done on a sample of peripheral blood. This chain joins TRBV9 and TRBJ2-7; TRBD2 is a possible D gene (6 bases). The TCR comes from a human donor in a cohort sampled during active COVID-19. Here the CDR3 reads CASSRAGGGYEQYF. The CDR3 region has the DNA TGTGCCAGCAGCCGGGCTGGGGGAGGATACGAGCAGTACTTC. Supplemented by reference TRBV9 and TRBJ2-7, the full variable domain reads DSGVTQTPKHLITATGQRVTLRCSPRSGDLSVYWYQQSLDQGLQFLIQYYNGEERAKGNILERFSAQQFPDLHSELNLSSLELGDSALYFCASSRAGGGYEQYFGPGTRLTVT.